This T cell receptor (beta chain) was recovered during a study of memory CD4+ T cells and cytomegalovirus serostatus. Study-wide results and limits: About 40% of the roughly 150 known CMV-associated TCRbeta sequences appeared in CD4+ memory.

The sort gate was single viable CD3+CD4+CD8-CD45RO+ cells for memory CD4+ T cells. CD4+ T cells were isolated by positive magnetic selection. The protocol was immunoSEQ multiplex PCR, while the TCRdb copy is restricted to in-frame clones and leaves out a portion. The data contain roughly 67,000 clones, roughly 76% of them singletons. V lost 2 bases and J lost 3, with 11 bases in between. Looked up from germline, CDR1 is MRHNA and CDR2 is SNTAGT. The CDR3 runs to 14 residues. As concerns this clone: The antigen is unknown.

This TCR derives from an adult in good health and CMV-seropositive. V usage is TRBV6-4 and J usage is TRBJ2-7; D perhaps matches TRBD2 (5 bases). Sequencing used memory CD4+ T cells from blood. CDR3 sequence reads: CASSDLEGGYEQYF. In DNA form, the CDR3 reads TGTGCCAGCAGTGACCTCGAGGGCGGCTACGAGCAGTACTTC.